These 15 T cell receptor beta chains share one sample of origin, sequenced in a study of T cells expressing NK-cell markers. No DNA is given; TCRdb re-called the 5' RACE reads and lists each CDR3 protein once. This sample contains 500,000 or so distinct CDR3 sequences. The material sequenced was blood T cells: a sorted CD56 or NKG2C T cell subset, CD4+ or CD8+ T cells, or bulk PBMC T cells (not recorded which). These receptor sequences come from a young man in good health.

The V gene is TRBV12-3 or TRBV12-4, the J gene TRBJ2-5; the D gene TCRdb calls, TRBD1, cannot be checked with no DNA. The CDR3 is 15 amino acids. The CDR3 region is CASSQGWGEQETQYF.

V gene TRBV7-8 combines with J gene TRBJ2-1; without DNA, the TCRdb call of TRBD2 cannot be checked. CDR1 is SGHVS, CDR2 FQNEAQ, per germline. The CDR3 loop spans 15 amino acids. CDR3 residues: CASSLGLLTYNEQFF.

This chain connects TRBV29-1 to TRBJ2-1; TCRdb indicates TRBD2, and absent DNA this call remains unverified. CDR1 SQVTM and CDR2 ANQGSEA come from the germline V gene. The CDR3 spans 13 residues. The CDR3 sequence: CSVRGVAVGEQFF.

This rearrangement joins TRBV28 to TRBJ2-7. The CDR3 extends over 14 amino acids. Per germline, CDR1 MDHEN and CDR2 SYDVKM. The CDR3 sequence is CASSLVRAPHEQYF.

The chain joins TRBV10-3 to TRBJ1-6; TCRdb picks TRBD1, but there is no DNA to check that call. The CDR3 totals 13 residues. Germline CDR1 is ENHRY and CDR2 is SYGVKD. CDR3 residues: CAAGTEPISPLHF.

This chain links TRBV12-3 or TRBV12-4 with TRBJ2-3; without DNA, the TCRdb call of TRBD2 cannot be checked. CDR3 length: 14 residues. The CDR3 region is CASSLGGGQDTQYF.

The V and J genes are TRBV7-9 and TRBJ1-1. Germline V CDR1 and CDR2: SEHNR, FQNEAQ (reference sequence). CDR3 size: 14 residues. The CDR3 loop is CASSLEAATPEAFF.

J is TRBJ2-1 and V is TRBV7-8; checking the TCRdb D call of TRBD1 is not possible without DNA. The CDR3 loop spans 14 amino acids. Germline V gives CDR1 SGHVS, CDR2 FQNEAQ. CDR3 loop: CASSPPNRYNEQFF.

The V gene is TRBV30, the J gene TRBJ2-3; no DNA is available, so the TRBD2 call from TCRdb remains unchecked. CDR3 size: 16 residues. Germline values: CDR1 GTSNPN, CDR2 SVGIG (reference sequence). The CDR3: CACLALGLGFTDTQYF.

The gene calls are TRBV19 and TRBJ2-1; without DNA, the TCRdb call of TRBD1 cannot be checked. CDR1 and CDR2 from the germline V gene are LNHDA and SQIVND (reference sequence). This CDR3 comprises 15 residues. CDR3 amino acids: CASEDGGDPYNEQFF.

The chain carries TRBV30 and TRBJ1-2; the D call of TRBD1 rests on TCRdb alone, since no DNA is present to check it. Germline CDR1 GTSNPN, CDR2 SVGIG (reference sequence). This CDR3 is 14 amino acids long. This CDR3 reads CAWSVQGATYGYTF. Drawing the rest from reference TRBV30 and TRBJ1-2, the complete variable domain is SQTIHQWPATLVQPVGSPLSLECTVEGTSNPNLYWYRQAAGRGLQLLFYSVGIGQISSEVPQNLSASRPQDRQFILSSKKLLLSDSGFYLCAWSVQGATYGYTFGSGTRLTVV.

The chain uses TRBV5-6 and TRBJ1-2; TCRdb's D gene call, TRBD1, goes unchecked for lack of DNA. The germline V gene has CDR1 SGHDT and CDR2 YYEEEE. The CDR3 contains 15 residues. The CDR3 here is CASSSWTGTRDGYTF.

The V and J genes are TRBV6-1 and TRBJ2-7. Germline CDR1 is MNHNS and CDR2 is SASEGT. This CDR3 comprises 13 residues. The CDR3 protein is CASSGPHPYEQYF.

This chain uses TRBV7-8 with TRBJ1-1. The length of the CDR3 is 13 residues. CDR1 and CDR2 (germline): SGHVS, FQNEAQ. This CDR3 is CASISRANTEAFF.

The chain employs TRBV11-2 and TRBJ1-1; TCRdb lists TRBD1, though no DNA is available to test this call. CDR3 length: 17 amino acids. Per germline, CDR1 SGHAT and CDR2 FQNNGV. The CDR3 loop reads CASSLETPGPLNTEAFF.